A single T cell receptor beta chain is shown here with its context. Its antigen is as yet unknown. The data derive from a study of T cells in localized non-small cell lung cancer. Using immunoSEQ multiplex PCR, the repertoire was profiled, and TCRdb retains in-frame clones only, with some absent. The sample consists of 15,000 to 20,000 clones, about 89% of them appearing once. General observations from the study: Higher adjacent-lung clonality was associated with shorter survival.

Germline lookup yields CDR1 MGHRA and CDR2 YSYEKL. With 4 bases clipped from V and 9 bases from J, the junction kept 12 bases outside the gene matches. This CDR3 contains 15 residues. Source: peripheral blood, taken before any cancer treatment. This TCR came from a male donor at least 60 years old with stage II squamous cell lung carcinoma. This sequence joins TRBV4-1 and TRBJ1-2; 9 bases line up with TRBD1. The CDR3 DNA reads as TGCGCCAGCAGCCGCACGGGACAGGGAGGGGAGAGCTACACCTTC. It is translated as CASSRTGQGGESYTF.